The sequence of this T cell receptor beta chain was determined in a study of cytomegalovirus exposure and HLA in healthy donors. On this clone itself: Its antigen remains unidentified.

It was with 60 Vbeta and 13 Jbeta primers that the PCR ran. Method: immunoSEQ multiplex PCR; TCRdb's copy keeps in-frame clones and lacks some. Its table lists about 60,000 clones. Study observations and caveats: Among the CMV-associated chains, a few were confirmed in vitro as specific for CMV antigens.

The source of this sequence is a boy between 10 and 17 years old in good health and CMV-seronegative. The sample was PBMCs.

CDR3 DNA sequence: TGTGCCAGCCGGTGGACAGGGAACACTGAAGCTTTCTTT. Its translation: CASRWTGNTEAFF. The V call is TRBV27, the J call TRBJ1-1, with TRBD1 identical over 7 bases. CDR1 and CDR2 from the germline V gene are MNHEY and SMNVEV (reference sequence). This CDR3 has 13 residues. Unmatched junction bases numbered 4, after V lost 8 bases and J lost 1 base.